The clone carrying this T cell receptor (beta chain) is a singleton in its sample. Antigen: not known. The CDR3 length is 18 residues. V was clipped by 4 bases and J by 0 bases; unmatched bases: 9. In germline, CDR1 is SGHTS, CDR2 YDEGEE. This sample stems from a study of cytomegalovirus exposure and HLA in healthy donors. Findings and caveats of the study: Sequencing depth across donors, presence/absence analyses assumed, was roughly uniform. It emerged from a later analysis that several of the most significant clusters appeared to be linked to common viral pathogens. CMV serostatus was the sole immune exposure data available.

In the PCR, 60 Vbeta and 13 Jbeta primers were used. Repertoires were generated with immunoSEQ multiplex PCR, while TCRdb's copy carries only in-frame clones and drops some. This sample has 95,000 to 150,000 clones, with about three quarters found just once. Sequences were obtained from PBMCs. J is TRBJ2-6 and V is TRBV5-8; 8 bases match TRBD1. The TCR sequence derives from a middle-aged woman in good health and CMV-seropositive. CDR3 bases: TGTGCCAGCAGCCCCCCGGGACAGGCAGTCTCTGGGGCCAACGTCCTGACTTTC. Encoded protein: CASSPPGQAVSGANVLTF.